The source of this T cell receptor beta chain is a study of regulatory T cells in long-lasting Graves disease. Looking at the study overall: Graves' disease counted as persistent after over 5 years of antithyroid drugs with positive TSH receptor antibodies.

This clonotype was observed at least ten times. Antigen specificity is unknown. A much larger clone sits a single nucleotide away, making a read error possible. Study results and limitations: Persistent-disease Graves' patients showed less TCR diversity than new cases.

According to the study, TCR beta libraries were built with iRepertoire HTBI primers and CDR3-region Arm-PCR. TCRdb re-called the multiplex PCR reads with MiXCR, one entry per CDR3 protein. The data contain around 460,000 distinct CDR3 sequences, 20% to 25% of them singletons. The time point denotes: persistent/refractory GD, antithyroid drugs over 5 years with positive TRAb. Construction of the TCR library relied on RNA isolated from PBMCs. This specimen was peripheral blood mononuclear cells (PBMCs), taken when the disease was refractory, from a patient treated with antithyroid drugs. The receptor's source is a female donor with Graves disease.

CDR3 DNA sequence: TGTGCCAGCAGCCAGACCCACGAGCAGTACTTC. Its translation: CASSQTHEQYF. The V gene is TRBV3-1, the J gene TRBJ2-7; no definite D call. This CDR3 region has 11 residues. V was shortened by 3 bases and J by 5 bases, with 5 bases between the two germline ends. The germline CDR1 and CDR2 sequences are LGHDT and YNNKEL (reference sequence).